These 27 T cell receptor beta chains came from one sample sequenced in a study of shared clonotypes between healthy human individuals. Data came from immunoSEQ multiplex PCR; TCRdb stores just in-frame clones and leaves some out. This table holds millions of clones, around 90% found once. The sequencing input was naive CD4+ T cells sorted from blood. The sample's subset: CD45RA+ positively selected. The receptors stem from a young man in good health.

This chain uses TRBV4-2 with TRBJ2-1; unclear D gene. The CDR3 spans 14 residues. Germline V gene sequence: CDR1 LGHNA, CDR2 YNFKEQ. Deletions cut 1 base from V and 6 bases from J, with 10 bases between. The chain's CDR3 is CASSQGVDPNEQFF. As DNA, the CDR3 is TGTGCCAGCAGCCAAGGGGTAGATCCCAATGAGCAGTTCTTC.

In regard to this clone: This same CDR3 is encoded by further DNA sequences in the sample. The chain is built from TRBV7-9 and TRBJ1-1; D is ambiguous. CDR1 SEHNR and CDR2 FQNEAQ come from the germline V gene (reference sequence). The V and J ends lost 2 bases and 0 bases respectively, with 10 bases between them. This CDR3 spans 15 amino acids. This CDR3 is CASSLNPNMNTEAFF. The CDR3 nucleotides are TGTGCCAGCAGCTTAAACCCGAACATGAACACTGAAGCTTTCTTT.

The rearrangement joins TRBV7-2 to TRBJ1-6, with a weak D call TRBD1 (5 bases). The CDR3 runs to 18 residues. V was clipped by 2 bases and J by 7 bases, with 21 bases between them. Germline V gives CDR1 SGHTA, CDR2 FQGNSA. The CDR3 loop is CASSLLGGFLGGNSPLHF. The CDR3 region has the DNA TGTGCCAGCAGCTTATTAGGAGGCTTTTTGGGGGGGAATTCACCCCTCCACTTT.

This clone was counted once. The V call is TRBV10-1, the J call TRBJ2-1; maybe TRBD2 (5 bases). V was clipped by 0 bases and J by 5 bases, with 17 bases between them. CDR3 length: 17 amino acids. Germline V gene data show CDR1 as WNHNN and CDR2 as SYGVQD (reference sequence). CDR3 coding DNA: TGCGCCAGCAGTGAGTCCGGCCTAGCCCCCCAAGACAATGAGCAGTTCTTC. This codes for CASSESGLAPQDNEQFF.

The chain employs TRBV5-1 and TRBJ2-3; 11 positions match TRBD2. Losses at the gene ends were 8 bases for V and 6 bases for J; bases not matched to a gene: 8. The CDR3 is made up of 14 amino acids. CDR1 and CDR2 (germline): SGHRS, YFSETQ. The CDR3 here is CASSSGRDRDTQYF. CDR3 in DNA: TGCGCCAGTAGTAGCGGGAGGGACAGGGATACGCAGTATTTT.

V and J are TRBV19 and TRBJ2-2; TRBD2 aligns across 8 bases. V lost 7 bases, J lost 2 bases, and 3 bases stayed unmatched. The CDR3 extends over 14 amino acids. Germline V lookup: CDR1 LNHDA, CDR2 SQIVND (reference sequence). CDR3 sequence (DNA): TGTGCCAGTATACTAGCGGTCAACACCGGGGAGCTGTTTTTT. Its translation: CASILAVNTGELFF.

J is TRBJ2-1 and V is TRBV11-3; TRBD1 is a possible D gene (6 bases). This CDR3 spans 17 amino acids. Germline V gives CDR1 SGHNT, CDR2 YENEEA. Trimming cost V 0 bases and J 3 bases, with 15 bases left between them. This CDR3 is CASSLDQGAGVYNEQFF. The CDR3 region has the DNA TGTGCCAGCAGCTTAGATCAAGGGGCAGGGGTCTACAATGAGCAGTTCTTC.

The CDR3 spells CASSPRGIRYGYTF. The CDR3 DNA sequence: TGTGCCAGCAGCCCCCGGGGGATCCGCTATGGCTACACCTTC. The chain recombines TRBV6-5 with TRBJ1-2; weak D call: TRBD1 (5 bases). The CDR3 extends over 14 amino acids. V dropped 6 bases and J dropped 4 bases, with 15 bases sitting between them. CDR1 is MNHEY, CDR2 SVGAGI, per germline.

The chain joins TRBV7-2 to TRBJ2-3; TRBD2 matches at 9 bases. This CDR3 contains 18 residues. After removal of 2 bases from V and 0 bases from J, the junction contained 9 bases not matched to a gene. In germline, CDR1 is SGHTA, CDR2 FQGNSA. CDR3 in DNA: TGTGCCAGCAGCTTATCTCCCCTAGCGGGAATCAGCACAGATACGCAGTATTTT. Amino acid sequence: CASSLSPLAGISTDTQYF. Full variable domain (rest looked up from reference TRBV7-2 and TRBJ2-3): GAGVSQSPSNKVTEKGKDVELRCDPISGHTALYWYRQSLGQGLEFLIYFQGNSAPDKSGLPSDRFSAERTGGSVSTLTIQRTQQEDSAVYLCASSLSPLAGISTDTQYFGPGTRLTVL.

This rearrangement joins TRBV5-1 to TRBJ1-2; no clear D gene. Germline V gene sequence: CDR1 SGHRS, CDR2 YFSETQ. V was shortened by 5 bases and J by 4 bases, with 15 bases between the two germline ends. The CDR3 consists of 14 residues. CDR3 coding DNA: TGCGCCAGCAGATTAAACGAGGTGACCTATGGCTACACCTTC. Amino acids: CASRLNEVTYGYTF.

The chain couples TRBV18 to TRBJ2-3; perhaps TRBD2 as D (5 bases). Trimming cost V 3 bases and J 2 bases, with 15 bases left between them. The V gene's germline CDR1 is KGHSH and CDR2 LQKENI. The CDR3 runs to 16 residues. The CDR3 here is CASSPVIQRSTDTQYF. CDR3 DNA sequence: TGTGCCAGCTCACCCGTAATCCAGCGGTCCACAGATACGCAGTATTTT.

This clone was seen a handful of times. The rearrangement joins TRBV5-1 to TRBJ1-1; D remains unclear. Germline V gene sequence: CDR1 SGHRS, CDR2 YFSETQ. The ends were cut back, 3 bases at V and 6 bases at J, with 15 bases in the middle. The CDR3 extends over 14 amino acids. CDR3 region: CASSWFDNGSEAFF. The CDR3, as DNA: TGCGCCAGCAGCTGGTTTGATAACGGTTCTGAAGCTTTCTTT.

CDR3 sequence reads: CASSAGQVNEKLFF. CDR3 bases: TGCGCCAGCAGCGCGGGACAGGTTAATGAAAAACTGTTTTTT. This chain joins TRBV5-1 and TRBJ1-4; 8 positions agree with TRBD1. The CDR3 has 14 amino acids. J was trimmed by 4 bases and V by 4 bases; bases with no gene match: 3. Germline V gene data show CDR1 as SGHRS and CDR2 as YFSETQ.

This chain connects TRBV5-6 to TRBJ2-7; D is possibly TRBD2 (6 bases). Germline V gene sequence: CDR1 SGHDT, CDR2 YYEEEE. V was pared by 6 bases and J by 3 bases, with 16 bases between. The length of the CDR3 is 14 residues. DNA for the CDR3: TGTGCCAGCAACCCGGCGGGGCAGAGCTACGAGCAGTACTTC. The encoded protein is CASNPAGQSYEQYF.

This sequence joins TRBV5-1 and TRBJ2-5; the D call may be TRBD1 or TRBD2 (5 bases each). Per the germline V gene, CDR1 is SGHRS and CDR2 is YFSETQ. The CDR3 totals 14 residues. The germline V and J ends were trimmed by 3 bases and 4 bases, with 13 bases remaining between them. The CDR3 loop reads CASSSGRTLETQYF. In nucleotides, the CDR3 is TGCGCCAGCAGCTCGGGACGGACCTTAGAGACCCAGTACTTC.

The rearrangement joins TRBV5-1 to TRBJ2-1; TRBD2 matches 7 bases. Germline CDR1 SGHRS, CDR2 YFSETQ. Trimming cost V 8 bases and J 2 bases; bases outside gene matches: 4. CDR3 length: 13 residues. CDR3 residues: CARAGRTYNEQFF. The CDR3 DNA is TGCGCCAGAGCGGGACGAACCTACAATGAGCAGTTCTTC.

CDR3 loop: CASRFRNEQYF. CDR3 DNA: TGTGCCAGCAGGTTCAGGAACGAGCAGTACTTC. The chain employs TRBV6-1 and TRBJ2-7; unclear D gene. The CDR3 spans 11 residues. The V and J ends lost 6 bases and 5 bases respectively, with 8 bases between them. CDR1 is MNHNS and CDR2 is SASEGT in the germline V gene.

Concerning this clone itself: Other DNA sequences of this sample code for an identical CDR3. This sequence joins TRBV19 and TRBJ2-3; tentative D call: TRBD1 (6 bases). V was clipped by 6 bases and J by 3 bases, with 10 bases between them. The length of the CDR3 is 13 residues. Germline CDR1 reads LNHDA; CDR2 reads SQIVND (reference sequence). The CDR3 is CASRARGTDTQYF. DNA of the CDR3: TGTGCCAGTAGAGCGAGGGGGACAGATACGCAGTATTTT.

This chain uses TRBV18 with TRBJ2-5; weak D call: TRBD1 (6 bases). V lost 6 bases, J lost 1 base, and 12 bases lay in between. The CDR3 has 14 residues. Germline V gives CDR1 KGHSH, CDR2 LQKENI. As DNA, the CDR3 is TGTGCCAGCTCCCGGTCAGGGGCCCAAGAGACCCAGTACTTC. This gives the protein CASSRSGAQETQYF.

This sequence joins TRBV30 and TRBJ2-1; TRBD2 matches at 9 bases. Germline assignment: CDR1 GTSNPN and CDR2 SVGIG (reference sequence). The trim removed 3 bases at V and 0 bases at J, leaving 6 bases unmatched. The CDR3 runs 16 residues. The DNA of the CDR3 is TGTGCCTGGAGGATAAAAGCGGGAGGCTCCTACAATGAGCAGTTCTTC. Residues: CAWRIKAGGSYNEQFF.

As to this clone: Other DNA sequences from this sample encode an identical CDR3 as well. The V call is TRBV6-6, the J call TRBJ2-1, with 9 bases matching TRBD2. CDR3 size: 11 residues. Germline V gives CDR1 MNHNY, CDR2 SVGAGI (reference sequence). With V trimmed by 5 bases and J by 13 bases, 3 bases remained unmatched. The CDR3 region is CASSPGLAQFF. In nucleotides, the CDR3 is TGTGCCAGCAGTCCGGGACTAGCACAGTTCTTC.

As for this clone: Distinct nucleotide sequences in the sample also encode this CDR3. The J gene is TRBJ2-2, the V gene TRBV30; the match to TRBD2 covers 7 bases. CDR1 is GTSNPN and CDR2 is SVGIG in the germline V gene (reference sequence). The CDR3 covers 14 residues. V dropped 1 base and J dropped 2; count of bases not matched to a gene: 1. CDR3 DNA sequence: TGTGCCTGGAGTGGCGGGGGTAACACCGGGGAGCTGTTTTTT. Its protein is CAWSGGGNTGELFF.

V and J are TRBV9 and TRBJ2-7, with 11 bases aligning to TRBD1. This CDR3 spans 15 amino acids. From germline, CDR1 is SGDLS and CDR2 YYNGEE. V lost 4 bases and J lost 5; bases outside the gene matches: 8. The CDR3 DNA reads as TGTGCCAGCAGCACATCCGGGACAGGGGGGAACGAGCAGTACTTC. Encoded protein: CASSTSGTGGNEQYF.

This chain uses TRBV2 with TRBJ2-3; 8 bases are shared with TRBD2. J lost 1 base, V lost 7 bases, and 4 bases had no gene match. The CDR3 runs 14 residues. Germline V lookup: CDR1 SNHLY, CDR2 FYNNEI. The CDR3 is CASTGGLGTDTQYF. CDR3 DNA sequence: TGTGCCAGCACGGGGGGACTAGGCACAGATACGCAGTATTTT.

This chain links TRBV30 with TRBJ1-5; tentatively, D is TRBD1 (5 bases). V was shortened by 2 bases and J by 2 bases, with 13 bases between the two germline ends. Germline V gene lookup returns CDR1 GTSNPN and CDR2 SVGIG (reference sequence). The CDR3 runs 15 residues. The chain's CDR3 is CAWSRGDRGNQPQHF. The CDR3 DNA reads as TGTGCCTGGAGTCGAGGGGATAGGGGCAATCAGCCCCAGCATTTT.

This clone was observed once. The genes are TRBV19 and TRBJ1-2; 11 bases are shared with TRBD1. Germline lookup yields CDR1 LNHDA and CDR2 SQIVND (reference sequence). Germline trimming cut 5 bases from V and 8 bases from J; bases unmatched to any gene: 4. This CDR3 is 13 amino acids long. The CDR3 sequence is CASSAGQGDGYTF. The CDR3 nucleotides are TGTGCCAGTAGTGCGGGACAGGGGGACGGCTACACCTTC.

The chain has TRBV20-1 and TRBJ1-4, with D unclear. The ends were cut back, 6 bases at V and 15 bases at J, with 14 bases in the middle. CDR1 and CDR2 (germline): DFQATT, SNEGSKA (reference sequence). This CDR3 has 10 residues. CDR3 in DNA: TGCAGTGCCCTCCATCTTGAGGTGTTTTTT. This translates into CSALHLEVFF.